The rows below give T cell receptor beta chains drawn from one sample of a study of blood T cell repertoires in COVID-19. Data came from immunoSEQ multiplex PCR; TCRdb stores just in-frame clones and leaves some out. The sample lists under 150,000 clones; 85% were seen once. Sequencing was done on a sample of PBMCs or T cells enriched from blood (not recorded which). The receptors here all came from a woman between 35 and 50 years old who had recovered from COVID-19. Both conserved end residues are part of each CDR3. Each record gives: V gene, clone size, J gene, D gene, CDR3 protein, CDR3 DNA. A D gene is named only where the DNA matches it firmly. Clone sizes are given selectively: once, few, many, or a class where the clone is expanded.

TRBV29-1	NA	TRBJ1-1	NA	CSVLPGLFMNTEAFF	TGCAGCGTTCTGCCCGGACTGTTCATGAACACTGAAGCTTTCTTT
TRBV29-1	NA	TRBJ2-3	TRBD2	CSVTTSGGVDTQYF	TGCAGCGTCACGACTAGCGGGGGGGTCGATACGCAGTATTTT
TRBV5-1	NA	TRBJ2-7	NA	CASSSQGRNYEQYF	TGCGCCAGCAGCTCCCAGGGGAGAAACTACGAGCAGTACTTC
TRBV5-6	NA	TRBJ2-2	TRBD2	CASSSGGAGELFF	TGTGCCAGCAGCTCGGGGGGGGCCGGGGAGCTGTTTTTT
TRBV9	NA	TRBJ2-1	TRBD1	CASSAKTGGSYNEQFF	TGTGCCAGCAGCGCCAAAACAGGGGGCAGTTACAATGAGCAGTTCTTC
TRBV21-1	NA	TRBJ2-7	NA	CASSKLVASRGLAAIWSSYEQYF	TGTGCCAGCAGCAAATTGGTCGCATCCCGGGGACTAGCGGCGATTTGGAGCTCCTACGAGCAGTACTTC
TRBV11-2	few	TRBJ1-5	TRBD1	CASRVPRDRSNQPQHF	TGTGCCAGCAGGGTGCCCCGGGACAGAAGCAATCAGCCCCAGCATTTT
TRBV3-1/TRBV3-2	NA	TRBJ1-6	NA	CASSQVGGDNSPLHF	TGTGCCAGCAGCCAAGTCGGAGGAGATAATTCACCCCTCCACTTT
TRBV5-8	NA	TRBJ1-5	TRBD1	CASSLDRGLGQPQHF	TGTGCCAGCAGCTTGGACAGGGGATTGGGTCAGCCCCAGCATTTT
TRBV27	NA	TRBJ1-2	TRBD1	CASSLSRTGGSDGYTF	TGTGCCAGCAGTTTATCGAGGACAGGGGGCTCTGATGGCTACACCTTC
TRBV28	NA	TRBJ2-7	NA	CASSFSTYEQYF	TGTGCCAGCAGTTTTTCAACCTACGAGCAGTACTTC
TRBV5-4	NA	TRBJ1-4	TRBD1	CASSAPGQGAPGDEKLFF	TGTGCCAGCAGCGCCCCGGGACAGGGGGCGCCGGGGGATGAAAAACTGTTTTTT
TRBV6-5	NA	TRBJ1-6	NA	CASTRGAGTNSPLHF	TGTGCCAGCACCCGCGGGGCAGGGACGAATTCACCCCTCCACTTT
TRBV6-5	many	TRBJ1-1	NA	CASPPQGINTEAFF	TGTGCCAGCCCCCCCCAGGGAATCAACACTGAAGCTTTCTTT